This entry lists 8 T cell receptor beta chains sequenced from one sample in a study of long-term antiretroviral therapy in people with HIV. Sequencing used immunoSEQ v3.0 at survey level. The data were produced by immunoSEQ multiplex PCR, yet TCRdb's version contains in-frame clones alone and is incomplete. The repertoire holds roughly 40,000 clones, with roughly nine tenths as singletons. This sample comprised unsorted PBMCs, obtained 1.2 years after starting antiretroviral therapy. The receptors derive from a woman aged 45 to 65 with HIV.

This clone was seen only once. This sequence joins TRBV2 and TRBJ1-1; TRBD1 matches at 7 bases. CDR1 is SNHLY, CDR2 FYNNEI, per germline. The CDR3 length is 14 residues. The junction had 9 bases not matched to a gene; V was cut back by 5 bases and J by 6 bases. CDR3 sequence (DNA): TGTGCCAGCAGTAAGAAGACAGGGTTCGCTGAAGCTTTCTTT. Protein sequence: CASSKKTGFAEAFF.

The chain joins TRBV10-2 to TRBJ2-2; 9 positions agree with TRBD2. The CDR3 has 17 amino acids. The germline CDR1 and CDR2 sequences are WSHSY and SAAADI. Trimming removed 3 bases from V and 5 bases from J; junction bases left unmatched: 10. CDR3 DNA: TGCGCCAGCAGTGACCCAGCGGGGGGCCTGGGAACCGGGGAGCTGTTTTTT. Its protein product is CASSDPAGGLGTGELFF.

This rearrangement joins TRBV29-1 to TRBJ1-1; D call uncertain. The CDR3 runs 14 residues. V lost 5 bases and J 0 bases, leaving 13 bases between the germline ends. Germline V lookup: CDR1 SQVTM, CDR2 ANQGSEA. CDR3: CSVRPGYMNTEAFF. Written as DNA, the CDR3 is TGCAGCGTTCGGCCGGGATACATGAACACTGAAGCTTTCTTT.

The genes are TRBV19 and TRBJ1-3; D remains unclear. This CDR3 region has 15 residues. V was clipped by 6 bases and J by 2 bases, with 14 bases between them. Germline values: CDR1 LNHDA, CDR2 SQIVND (reference sequence). CDR3 protein: CASRAVTGTGNTIYF. The CDR3 nucleotides read TGTGCCAGTAGGGCTGTTACGGGAACTGGAAACACCATATATTTT.

The chain employs TRBV19 and TRBJ1-2; TRBD1 matches at 11 bases. J was trimmed by 5 bases and V by 6 bases; bases with no gene match: 8. Per the germline V gene, CDR1 is LNHDA and CDR2 is SQIVND (reference sequence). The CDR3 contains 15 residues. CDR3 loop: CASRGTGGLSYGYTF. Written as DNA, the CDR3 is TGTGCCAGTAGGGGGACAGGGGGTTTATCGTATGGCTACACCTTC.

V and J are TRBV15 and TRBJ1-3; unclear D gene. Trimming took 2 bases from V and 0 from J, leaving 11 bases between them. Germline CDR1 reads LNHNV; CDR2 reads YYDKDF (reference sequence). This CDR3 has 16 amino acids. The CDR3 protein is CATSRNPLSSGNTIYF. As DNA, the CDR3 is TGTGCCACCAGCAGAAATCCGCTTAGCTCTGGAAACACCATATATTTT.

This clone has more than one count but fewer than ten. The chain couples TRBV4-1 to TRBJ1-2, with 11 bases fitting TRBD1. Germline CDR1 reads MGHRA; CDR2 reads YSYEKL. V gave up 4 bases and J gave up 6 bases; unmatched junction bases: 7. CDR3 size: 15 residues. This chain's CDR3 is CASSLRTGGADGYTF. In nucleotides, the CDR3 is TGCGCCAGCAGCCTCAGGACAGGGGGCGCCGATGGCTACACCTTC.

This clone has only one observation. V usage is TRBV7-9 and J usage is TRBJ1-3; 7 positions match TRBD1. With 5 bases clipped from V and 3 bases from J, the junction kept 19 bases outside the gene matches. CDR1 is SEHNR and CDR2 is FQNEAQ in the germline V gene (reference sequence). This CDR3 spans 19 amino acids. CDR3 sequence: CASSPVSRLTGPNGNTIYF. CDR3 nucleotide sequence: TGTGCCAGCAGCCCCGTCTCAAGATTGACAGGGCCGAATGGAAACACCATATATTTT.